Sequencing of this T cell receptor (beta chain) was carried out in a study of CD8 T cells in ankylosing spondylitis. Worth noting for this clonotype: Its specificity is not known.

Quantitative barcoded 5'-RACE was used to prepare TCR beta libraries. In TCRdb, the 5' RACE reads were re-called with MiXCR into one record per CDR3 protein. The profile shows about 150,000 distinct CDR3 sequences, about 10% of them singletons. Study-level points and caveats: Within ankylosing spondylitis blood, a TCR beta motif made up of seven to nine highly homologous variants appeared to be characteristic.

This CDR3 comprises 13 residues. V was clipped by 2 bases and J by 4 bases, with 11 bases between them. Germline V gives CDR1 GTSNPN, CDR2 SVGIG (reference sequence). Sequenced: blood, either unsorted or a sorted T cell fraction (not recorded which). This TCR came from a female donor with ankylosing spondylitis or in good health (not recorded which). The V gene is TRBV30, the J gene TRBJ2-5; maybe TRBD2 (6 bases). CDR3 loop: CAWSTGGIETQYF. The CDR3 bases are TGTGCCTGGAGTACAGGAGGGATAGAGACCCAGTACTTC.